The sequence of this T cell receptor (beta chain) was determined in a study of metastatic and nonmetastatic thyroid tumors. Thyroid surgery was performed in patients who had received no treatment beforehand. The CDR3 is 13 residues long. Germline CDR1 reads DFQATT; CDR2 reads SNEGSKA (reference sequence). V was pared by 3 bases and J by 9 bases, with 8 bases of the junction left unmatched. This clone occurred a few times. The antigen is not known. This may stem from a read error, because a much larger clone lies one nucleotide away. The CDR3 carries no conserved terminal phenylalanine or tryptophan, so it likely arises from a read error. Per the original methods: A classifier for distant metastasis in papillary thyroid cancer was constructed using CDR3 differences observed across clinicopathological groups. Using MiXCR, TCRdb re-called clones from the PCR reads. None of the V and J calls come from the authors' own analysis; TCRdb made them. This sample has over 20,000 clones, with around 16% found just once.

Study-wide points: Versus benign nodules, malignant thyroid tumors reportedly had significantly higher TCR beta diversity, in blood and tumor.

This sequence originates from a female donor with papillary thyroid cancer or a benign thyroid nodule (not recorded which). Some clones in this sample may be carry-over from other donors' samples. The J gene is TRBJ2-1, the V gene TRBV20-1; TRBD2 matches 7 bases. Sequencing was done on a sample of tumor tissue. This chain's CDR3 is CSASRGLGGEQFC. Here the CDR3 DNA reads TGCAGTGCTAGCCGTGGACTAGGCGGTGAGCAGTTCTGC.